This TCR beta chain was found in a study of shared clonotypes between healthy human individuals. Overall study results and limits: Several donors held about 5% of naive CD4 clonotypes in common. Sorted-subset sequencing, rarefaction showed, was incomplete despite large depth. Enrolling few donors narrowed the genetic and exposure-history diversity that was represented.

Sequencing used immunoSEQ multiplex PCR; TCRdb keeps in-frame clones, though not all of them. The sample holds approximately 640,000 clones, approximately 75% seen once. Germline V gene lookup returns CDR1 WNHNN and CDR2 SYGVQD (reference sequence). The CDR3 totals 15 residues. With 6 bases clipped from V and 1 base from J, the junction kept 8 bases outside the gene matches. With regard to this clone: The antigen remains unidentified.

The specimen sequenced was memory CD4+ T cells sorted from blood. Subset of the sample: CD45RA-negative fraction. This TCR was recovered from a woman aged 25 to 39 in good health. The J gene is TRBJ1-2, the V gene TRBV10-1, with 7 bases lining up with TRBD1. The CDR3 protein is CASSLPGGLNYGYTF. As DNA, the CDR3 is TGCGCCAGCAGCCTCCCAGGGGGACTTAACTATGGCTACACCTTC.